Below are 30 T cell receptor beta chains sequenced from a single sample in a study of beta chain features in type 1 diabetes (dated by TCRdb to 2016 to 2018). On the study overall, not on this receptor specifically: A moderate but significant shortening of TCRB CDR3 length was observed in type 1 diabetes patients in all four CD4+ subsets.

Receptor libraries were prepared by the immunoSEQ multiplex PCR assay. The High Capacity cDNA Reverse Transcription Kit was used to reverse transcribe all of the isolated RNA, meaning that expressed TCRB transcripts were what got sequenced. The clones in this table, taken by TCRdb from immuneACCESS, are in-frame only. Not every clone is retained; where verified, under half of the shortfall comes from an unresolved V gene, and the cause of the rest is unknown. In all, the sample holds hundreds of thousands of clones, and roughly 11% of those were seen once. The ten largest clones add up to around 0.017% of the sample. The antigens of these receptors remain unknown. Sequenced sample: naive CD4+ T cells from blood. The cell subset or site label for this specimen denotes: true naive CD4+ T cells. These receptors all stem from a man under 40 with type 1 diabetes.

V usage is TRBV29-1 and J usage is TRBJ2-5, with D perhaps TRBD1 (6 bases). The end of the DNA aligns better with TRBJ2-7, so the J call may be wrong. Germline loops: CDR1 SQVTM, CDR2 ANQGSEA. The CDR3 runs to 12 residues. The CDR3, as DNA: TGCAGCGTTTCCACACAGGGCTACGAGCAGTACTTC. This codes for CSVSTQGYEQYF.

This clone was seen more than once but under ten times. CDR3 region: CSAGTGAGYEQYF. The DNA of the CDR3 is TGCAGCGCGGGGACAGGGGCAGGCTACGAGCAGTACTTC. This rearrangement joins TRBV29-1 to TRBJ2-7; 10 bases match TRBD1. CDR1 SQVTM and CDR2 ANQGSEA come from the germline V gene. Trimming at V came to 7 bases and at J to 3 bases, leaving 6 bases not matched to a gene. The CDR3 totals 13 residues.

This clone occurred a few times. The chain carries TRBV4-2 and TRBJ2-1; 15 bases are a match to TRBD2. Trimming at V came to 4 bases and at J to 10 bases, leaving 5 bases not matched to a gene. CDR1 is LGHNA and CDR2 is YNFKEQ in the germline V gene. The CDR3 contains 15 residues. CDR3 loop: CASSLGLAGGREQFF. Here the CDR3 DNA reads TGTGCCAGCAGCCTAGGACTAGCGGGGGGGCGGGAGCAGTTCTTC.

The chain joins TRBV5-6 to TRBJ2-3, with D unclear. Trimming removed 0 bases at V and 6 bases at J, with 5 bases between. The CDR3 has 12 residues. Germline-derived CDR1 and CDR2 are SGHDT and YYEEEE. CDR3 in amino acids: CASSLAEDTQYF. The CDR3 region has the DNA TGTGCCAGCAGCTTGGCGGAGGATACGCAGTATTTT.

J is TRBJ2-1 and V is TRBV5-1; D might be TRBD2 (6 bases). Looked up from germline, CDR1 is SGHRS and CDR2 is YFSETQ. The germline V and J ends were trimmed by 2 bases and 3 bases, with 12 bases remaining between them. This CDR3 spans 15 amino acids. CDR3 in DNA: TGCGCCAGCAGCTTAACGGGGGAATACTACAATGAGCAGTTCTTC. Translating gives CASSLTGEYYNEQFF.

DNA for the CDR3: TGTGCCAGCACCGGGCAGGGGATTAGCAATCAGCCCCAGCATTTT. This encodes CASTGQGISNQPQHF. The V call is TRBV2, the J call TRBJ1-5; D possibly corresponds to TRBD1 (6 bases). Trimming cost V 7 bases and J 0 bases, with 13 bases left between them. The CDR3 covers 15 residues. Germline V gene lookup returns CDR1 SNHLY and CDR2 FYNNEI. Variable domain in full (rest from reference TRBV2 and TRBJ1-5): EPEVTQTPSHQVTQMGQEVILRCVPISNHLYFYWYRQILGQKVEFLVSFYNNEISEKSEIFDDQFSVERPDGSNFTLKIRSTKLEDSAMYFCASTGQGISNQPQHFGDGTRLSIL.

This rearrangement joins TRBV7-3 to TRBJ1-1; 12 nucleotides line up with TRBD1. V shed 0 bases and J 6 bases; nucleotides not matched to a gene: 17. CDR1 is SGHTA, CDR2 FQGTGA, per germline. This CDR3 contains 20 residues. CDR3 region: CASSLTEGDRGRRRGAEAFF. In nucleotides, the CDR3 is TGTGCCAGCAGCTTAACGGAAGGGGACAGGGGGCGCAGACGTGGCGCTGAAGCTTTCTTT.

This clone turned up a few times. CDR3 residues: CASAPEGGRGETQYF. In DNA form, the CDR3 reads TGTGCCAGCGCTCCGGAGGGAGGAAGAGGAGAGACCCAGTACTTC. The rearrangement uses TRBV7-9 and TRBJ2-5; D might be TRBD2 (6 bases). The length of the CDR3 is 15 residues. Per the germline V gene, CDR1 is SEHNR and CDR2 is FQNEAQ (reference sequence). Trimming left V 8 bases short and J 4 bases short, with 20 bases between.

CDR3 in amino acids: CASSEQEHEQYF. Written as DNA, the CDR3 is TGCGCCAGCTCCGAACAGGAGCACGAGCAGTACTTC. The rearrangement links TRBV10-2 to TRBJ2-7; tentatively, D is TRBD1 (5 bases). This CDR3 has 12 amino acids. V shed 8 bases and J shed 5 bases, with 13 bases lying between them. Germline CDR1 reads WSHSY; CDR2 reads SAAADI.

The chain carries TRBV6-5 and TRBJ2-7, with no clear D. V was pared by 2 bases and J by 8 bases, with 7 bases between. CDR1 and CDR2 (germline): MNHEY, SVGAGI. This CDR3 contains 11 residues. The CDR3 nucleotides are TGTGCCAGCAGTTACCGGAGTAAGCAGTACTTC. Its protein is CASSYRSKQYF.

V usage is TRBV11-1 and J usage is TRBJ2-5, with TRBD2 matching 8 bases. The length of the CDR3 is 15 residues. Germline CDR1 and CDR2: SGHAT and FQDESV (reference sequence). V lost 4 bases, J lost 5 bases, and 9 bases stayed unmatched. CDR3 sequence (DNA): TGTGCCAGCAGCTCCCCACGGGGGGGTTGGGAGACCCAGTACTTC. This translates into CASSSPRGGWETQYF.

The CDR3 coding sequence is TGTGCCACCAGCAGAGATATTGTGGGGGGCGAGCAGTACTTC. The encoded protein is CATSRDIVGGEQYF. This chain connects TRBV15 to TRBJ2-7, with D perhaps matching TRBD2 (6 bases). This CDR3 is built from 14 residues. V gave up 0 bases and J gave up 6 bases, with 12 bases separating them. Germline loops: CDR1 LNHNV, CDR2 YYDKDF (reference sequence).

This clone was seen more than once but under ten times. The chain uses TRBV7-9 and TRBJ1-2; perhaps TRBD1 as D (5 bases). The germline V gene has CDR1 SEHNR and CDR2 FQNEAQ (reference sequence). There are 12 residues in the CDR3. V was trimmed by 3 bases and J by 3 bases, leaving 5 bases between them. Here the CDR3 reads CASSLTDYGYTF. As DNA, the CDR3 is TGTGCCAGCAGCTTGACAGACTATGGCTACACCTTC.

This sequence joins TRBV10-3 and TRBJ2-1; 9 nucleotides line up with TRBD1. Trimming took 3 bases from V and 6 from J; bases not matched to a gene: 6. The CDR3 loop spans 15 amino acids. Germline values: CDR1 ENHRY, CDR2 SYGVKD. CDR3 DNA sequence: TGTGCCATCAGTGAACTTAGGGACAGGGCCAATGAGCAGTTCTTC. Protein sequence: CAISELRDRANEQFF.

This clone was seen only a few times. This chain links TRBV6-5 with TRBJ1-2; D might be TRBD1 (5 bases). Trimming took 5 bases from V and 4 from J, leaving 8 bases between them. CDR1 is MNHEY, CDR2 SVGAGI, per germline. The CDR3 covers 12 residues. The CDR3 is CASSGQTYGYTF. In nucleotides, the CDR3 is TGTGCCAGCAGTGGACAAACCTATGGCTACACCTTC.

V usage is TRBV27 and J usage is TRBJ1-2, with a tentative D call TRBD1 (6 bases). CDR1 and CDR2 (germline): MNHEY, SMNVEV (reference sequence). There are 15 residues in the CDR3. The V end was cut by 5 bases, the J end by 4 bases, with 17 bases between. As DNA, the CDR3 is TGTGCCAGCAGTAGATCCCCAGGGGCATCCTATGGCTACACCTTC. Its protein product is CASSRSPGASYGYTF.

This clone appeared a few times. The V gene is TRBV15, the J gene TRBJ2-4; D perhaps matches TRBD1 (6 bases). Germline lookup yields CDR1 LNHNV and CDR2 YYDKDF (reference sequence). Trimming left V 5 bases short and J 9 bases short, with 14 bases between. CDR3 length: 13 amino acids. The CDR3 sequence: CATSSDRSGIQYF. The CDR3, as DNA: TGTGCCACCAGCTCAGACAGGAGCGGCATTCAGTACTTC.

The chain couples TRBV5-4 to TRBJ2-5; maybe TRBD1 (6 bases). Trimming left V 7 bases short and J 5 bases short, with 18 bases between. Germline V gives CDR1 SGHNT, CDR2 YYREEE (reference sequence). There are 14 residues in the CDR3. DNA of the CDR3: TGTGCCAGCGGCTCTACAGGGTTTGTGGAGACCCAGTACTTC. Translation gives CASGSTGFVETQYF.

The chain recombines TRBV29-1 with TRBJ2-3, with 7 bases aligning to TRBD1. Germline lookup yields CDR1 SQVTM and CDR2 ANQGSEA. This CDR3 has 14 residues. V was pared by 2 bases and J by 1 base, with 3 bases of the junction left unmatched. The chain's CDR3 is CSVEKGARTDTQYF. Here the CDR3 DNA reads TGCAGCGTTGAAAAGGGGGCTCGCACAGATACGCAGTATTTT.

The chain employs TRBV27 and TRBJ2-5, with 7 bases matching TRBD1. The V gene's germline CDR1 is MNHEY and CDR2 SMNVEV (reference sequence). The CDR3 spans 13 residues. V lost 5 bases and J lost 5; bases outside the gene matches: 5. CDR3 sequence: CASSRQGRETQYF. The CDR3 DNA reads TGTGCCAGCAGTCGACAGGGAAGGGAGACCCAGTACTTC.

This clone appeared a few times. Germline is not matched at one junction end, which may reflect a read error. The chain uses TRBV7-2 and TRBJ2-7; 7 bases align to TRBD1. The germline CDR1 and CDR2 sequences are SGHTA and FQGNSA. The length of the CDR3 is 15 residues. This CDR3 is CASSVAGTEYYEQYF. The DNA for the CDR3 is TGTGCCAGCAGCGTAGCCGGGACAGAGTACTACGAGCAGTACTTC.

The chain combines TRBV12-5 with TRBJ2-2, with TRBD1 matching 9 bases. Germline V gene sequence: CDR1 LGHNT, CDR2 FRNRAP. The length of the CDR3 is 16 residues. V lost 2 bases to trimming and J lost 7 bases; unmatched junction nucleotides: 8. The CDR3 DNA follows: TGTGCTAGTGGTTTGTGGTTGGGACAGGGCGACGGGGAGCTGTTTTTT. Protein: CASGLWLGQGDGELFF.

This clone was counted only a few times. The rearrangement uses TRBV28 and TRBJ1-2; 7 bases line up with TRBD1. Germline V CDR1 and CDR2: MDHEN, SYDVKM. V trimming: 5 bases; J trimming: 4 bases; junction bases outside the gene matches: 7. The CDR3 consists of 14 residues. This CDR3 is CASSIPDRSYGYTF. The CDR3 coding sequence is TGTGCCAGCAGTATACCGGACAGGTCCTATGGCTACACCTTC.

In this sample, this clone turned up a few times. This chain connects TRBV18 to TRBJ2-7, with 11 nucleotides matching TRBD2. The CDR3 is 13 amino acids. Germline lookup yields CDR1 KGHSH and CDR2 LQKENI. With 5 bases clipped from V and 3 bases from J, the junction kept 0 bases outside the gene matches. The CDR3 protein is CASSTSGGYEQYF. DNA for the CDR3: TGTGCCAGCTCAACTAGCGGGGGCTACGAGCAGTACTTC.

CDR3 in amino acids: CASSLRLRGGTGELFF. DNA for the CDR3: TGTGCCAGCAGCTTGCGTCTACGGGGGGGGACCGGGGAGCTGTTTTTT. This chain connects TRBV11-2 to TRBJ2-2, with 8 bases matching TRBD2. V was clipped by 3 bases and J by 5 bases; unmatched bases: 8. Germline CDR1 SGHAT, CDR2 FQNNGV. CDR3 length equals 16 residues.

The V gene is TRBV19, the J gene TRBJ2-3, with 14 bases identical to TRBD2. The CDR3 sequence is 17 residues long. Germline CDR1 is LNHDA and CDR2 is SQIVND (reference sequence). Trimming took 7 bases from V and 1 from J; bases not matched to a gene: 7. The DNA of the CDR3 is TGTGCCAGTACCCCGGGGACTAGCGGGGGCCGCACAGATACGCAGTATTTT. It is translated as CASTPGTSGGRTDTQYF. Using reference TRBV19 and TRBJ2-3 for the parts outside the CDR3, the full variable domain is DGGITQSPKYLFRKEGQNVTLSCEQNLNHDAMYWYRQDPGQGLRLIYYSQIVNDFQKGDIAEGYSVSREKKESFPLTVTSAQKNPTAFYLCASTPGTSGGRTDTQYFGPGTRLTVL.

The chain employs TRBV9 and TRBJ2-5; D is perhaps TRBD1 (5 bases). This CDR3 is built from 14 residues. From germline, CDR1 is SGDLS and CDR2 YYNGEE. Between the trimmed V and J ends, which lost 0 bases and 6 bases, there was a span of 12 bases. CDR3 protein: CASSVGGMGKTQYF. The CDR3 DNA follows: TGTGCCAGCAGCGTAGGGGGCATGGGAAAGACCCAGTACTTC.

V and J are TRBV6-5 and TRBJ1-5; perhaps TRBD1 as D (6 bases). Trimming removed 5 bases from V and 6 bases from J, with 14 bases in between. CDR1 is MNHEY, CDR2 SVGAGI, per germline. The CDR3 sequence is 14 residues long. The chain's CDR3 is CASSREGGIQPQHF. DNA for the CDR3: TGTGCCAGCAGTAGGGAGGGGGGAATTCAGCCCCAGCATTTT.

This clone came up a few times. The DNA for the CDR3 is TGTGCCAGCAGCCCCGGGGTAGCGGGGGGTAATGAGCAGTTCTTC. Translation gives CASSPGVAGGNEQFF. The chain has TRBV7-2 and TRBJ2-1; TRBD2 matches at 10 bases. Germline CDR1 SGHTA, CDR2 FQGNSA. The CDR3 runs to 15 residues. The V segment lost 5 bases and the J segment 7 bases; nucleotides outside the gene matches: 8.

V and J are TRBV5-1 and TRBJ2-7, with D perhaps TRBD2 (5 bases). The CDR3 is 15 residues long. Germline CDR1 reads SGHRS; CDR2 reads YFSETQ. Trimming left V 4 bases short and J 5 bases short, with 19 bases between. The CDR3 protein is CASSTLGVSVDEQYF. DNA of the CDR3: TGCGCCAGCAGCACCCTCGGGGTCAGTGTGGACGAGCAGTACTTC.